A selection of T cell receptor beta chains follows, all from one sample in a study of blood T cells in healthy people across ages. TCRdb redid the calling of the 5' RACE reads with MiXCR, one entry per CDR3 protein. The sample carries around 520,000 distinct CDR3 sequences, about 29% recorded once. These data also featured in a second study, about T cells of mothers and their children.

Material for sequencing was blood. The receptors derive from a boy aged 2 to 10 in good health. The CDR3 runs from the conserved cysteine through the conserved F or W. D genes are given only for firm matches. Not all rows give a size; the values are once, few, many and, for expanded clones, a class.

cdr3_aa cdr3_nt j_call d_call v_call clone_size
CASSLVSLAGGPSTDTQYF TGTGCCAGCAGCTTGGTCTCACTAGCGGGAGGACCAAGCACAGATACGCAGTATTTT TRBJ2-3 TRBD2 TRBV5-6 NA
CASSPRGTSGPYNEQFF TGTGCCAGCAGCCCGAGGGGGACTAGCGGACCTTACAATGAGCAGTTCTTC TRBJ2-1 TRBD2 TRBV7-8 NA
CSARGDRATYEQYF TGCAGTGCTAGAGGGGACAGGGCCACCTACGAGCAGTACTTC TRBJ2-7 TRBD1 TRBV20-1 NA
CAISTLDQDTGGYTF TGCGCCATCAGTACCTTAGACCAGGATACTGGGGGCTACACCTTC TRBJ1-2 NA TRBV10-3 NA
CASSVIGDPREGTEAFF TGTGCCAGCAGCGTAATAGGTGACCCCCGGGAGGGTACTGAAGCTTTCTTT TRBJ1-1 NA TRBV9 NA
CATSAGAGGFQPQHF TGTGCCACCAGTGCTGGGGCAGGGGGCTTCCAGCCCCAGCATTTT TRBJ1-5 TRBD1 TRBV24-1 once
CASSSRTESTDTQYF TGTGCCAGCAGTAGCCGGACAGAAAGCACAGATACGCAGTATTTT TRBJ2-3 NA TRBV12-3/TRBV12-4 NA
CASSFRLAGAGRDYEQYF TGTGCCAGCAGCTTTAGGCTAGCGGGCGCTGGAAGAGATTACGAGCAGTACTTC TRBJ2-7 TRBD2 TRBV7-2 few
CASSQDWGEAHRAKNIQYF TGCGCCAGCAGCCAAGATTGGGGGGAGGCACACAGAGCCAAAAACATTCAGTACTTC TRBJ2-4 NA TRBV4-3 NA
CASSLRDRAYF TGTGCCAGCAGTCTGCGGGACAGGGCCTACTTC TRBJ2-7 TRBD1 TRBV12-3/TRBV12-4 NA
CASSSELRAEETQHF TGCGCCAGCAGCTCGGAACTTCGGGCCGAAGAGACCCAGCACTTC TRBJ2-5 NA TRBV5-1 NA
CSASKTAINEKLFF TGCAGTGCTAGTAAGACAGCTATTAATGAAAAACTGTTTTTT TRBJ1-4 NA TRBV20-1 few
CASSPDRGVGAFF TGTGCCAGCAGCCCGGACAGGGGAGTTGGAGCTTTCTTT TRBJ1-1 TRBD1 TRBV3-1 NA
CASTFLVLSGANVLTF TGTGCCAGCACCTTTCTAGTTCTGTCTGGGGCCAACGTCCTGACTTTC TRBJ2-6 NA TRBV11-2 few
CASAPGTVYGYTF TGTGCCAGTGCCCCCGGGACAGTCTATGGCTACACCTTC TRBJ1-2 TRBD1 TRBV19 NA
CASSRGQGHAEAFF TGCGCCAGCAGCCGCGGACAAGGGCACGCTGAAGCTTTCTTT TRBJ1-1 NA TRBV5-1 NA
CASSLQRSARGTETQYF TGTGCCAGCAGCTTACAAAGGTCTGCCAGGGGTACAGAGACCCAGTACTTC TRBJ2-5 NA TRBV7-6 few
CASSKAGDSSGNTIYF TGTGCCAGCAGCAAAGCCGGGGACAGCTCTGGAAACACCATATATTTT TRBJ1-3 NA TRBV21-1 NA
CASGAGGETQYF TGTGCCAGCGGGGCAGGGGGCGAGACCCAGTACTTC TRBJ2-5 TRBD1 TRBV3-1 NA
CANSLQFYGANVLTF TGTGCCAACAGTTTACAGTTTTATGGGGCCAACGTCCTGACTTTC TRBJ2-6 NA TRBV12-3/TRBV12-4 few
CASSVGGTSDNEQFF TGTGCCAGCAGCGTAGGAGGGACTAGCGACAATGAGCAGTTCTTC TRBJ2-1 TRBD2 TRBV9 many
CASSFDGAGGYTF TGTGCCAGCAGCTTTGATGGGGCAGGTGGCTACACCTTC TRBJ1-2 NA TRBV7-2 NA